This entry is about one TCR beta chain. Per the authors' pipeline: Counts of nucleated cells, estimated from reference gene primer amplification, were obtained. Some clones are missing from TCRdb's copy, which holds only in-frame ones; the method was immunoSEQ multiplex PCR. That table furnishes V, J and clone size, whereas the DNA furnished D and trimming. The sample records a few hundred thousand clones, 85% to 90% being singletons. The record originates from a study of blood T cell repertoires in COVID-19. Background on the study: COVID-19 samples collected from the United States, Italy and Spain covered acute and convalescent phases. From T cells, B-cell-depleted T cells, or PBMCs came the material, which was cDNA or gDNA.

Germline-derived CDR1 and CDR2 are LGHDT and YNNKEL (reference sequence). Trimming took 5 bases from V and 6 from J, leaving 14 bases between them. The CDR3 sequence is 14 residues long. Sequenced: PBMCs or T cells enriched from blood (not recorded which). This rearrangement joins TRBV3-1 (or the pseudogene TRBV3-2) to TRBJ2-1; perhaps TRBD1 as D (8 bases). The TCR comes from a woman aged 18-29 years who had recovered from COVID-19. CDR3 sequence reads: CASSSQGGFNEQFF. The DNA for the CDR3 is TGTGCCAGCAGCTCACAGGGGGGGTTCAATGAGCAGTTCTTC.